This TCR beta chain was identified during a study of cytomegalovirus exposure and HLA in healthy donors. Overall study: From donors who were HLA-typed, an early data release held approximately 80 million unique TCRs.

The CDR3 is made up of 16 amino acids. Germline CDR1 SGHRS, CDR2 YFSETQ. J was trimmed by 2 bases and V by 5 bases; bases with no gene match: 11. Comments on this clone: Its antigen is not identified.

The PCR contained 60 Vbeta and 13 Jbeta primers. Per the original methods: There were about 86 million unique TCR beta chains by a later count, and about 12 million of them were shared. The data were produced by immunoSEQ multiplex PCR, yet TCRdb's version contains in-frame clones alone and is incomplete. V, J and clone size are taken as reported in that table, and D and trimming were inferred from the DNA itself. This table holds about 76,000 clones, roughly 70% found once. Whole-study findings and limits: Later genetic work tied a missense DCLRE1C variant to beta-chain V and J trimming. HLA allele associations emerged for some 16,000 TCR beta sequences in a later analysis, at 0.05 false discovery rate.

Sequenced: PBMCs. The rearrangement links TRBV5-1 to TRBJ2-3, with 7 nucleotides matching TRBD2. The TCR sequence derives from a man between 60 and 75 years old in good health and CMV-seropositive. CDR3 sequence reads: CASSLGIAGLTDTQYF. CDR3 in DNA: TGCGCCAGCAGTCTCGGGATAGCGGGTCTCACAGATACGCAGTATTTT.